These T cell receptor beta chains were read from a single sample in a study of blood T cell repertoires in COVID-19. Generated by immunoSEQ multiplex PCR, the TCRdb table keeps only in-frame clones and is missing some. Seen here are approximately 480,000 clones, roughly 87% observed once, and the top ten hold 0.7%. Sequencing used PBMCs or T cells enriched from blood (not recorded which). These receptors were obtained from a woman aged 18 to 35 who had recovered from COVID-19. Each CDR3 is given with its conserved first and last residue. D genes are given only for firm matches. The size field is filled for only some rows; it gives once, few, many or a size class.

j_call clone_size d_call v_call cdr3_nt cdr3_aa
TRBJ2-7 - - TRBV28 TGTGCCAGCAGTCATGCCGGGGTCCTCGCCTACGAGCAGTACTTC CASSHAGVLAYEQYF
TRBJ2-7 - TRBD1 TRBV30 TGTGCCTGGAGTGCGCGGACAGGGCCGTGGGAGGAGCAGTACTTC CAWSARTGPWEEQYF
TRBJ2-7 - - TRBV18 TGTGCCAGCTCAGATGATTGGGGCCTATCCTACGAGCAGTACTTC CASSDDWGLSYEQYF
TRBJ2-2 once TRBD2 TRBV19 TGTGCCAGTACCCTGGGGGGGCTAGCGGGGGCCAACACCGGGGAGCTGTTTTTT CASTLGGLAGANTGELFF
TRBJ2-5 - - TRBV3-1/TRBV3-2 TGTGCCAGCAGCCAAGGGCTGGCCAAAGAGACCCAGTACTTC CASSQGLAKETQYF
TRBJ1-3 - TRBD1 TRBV30 TGTGCCTGGAGCGGGACAGGTCCAAGCACCATATATTTT CAWSGTGPSTIYF
TRBJ1-1 - - TRBV7-8 TGTGCCAGCAGCTTACGTCCTCCTGGAGGCACTGAAGCTTTCTTT CASSLRPPGGTEAFF
TRBJ1-5 once - TRBV30 TGTGCCTGGAGCGGTGGTAGCAATCAGCCCCAGCATTTT CAWSGGSNQPQHF
TRBJ1-6 - - TRBV2 TGTGCCAGCGAGAGGGGGGGGACCTATAATTCACCCCTCCACTTT CASERGGTYNSPLHF
TRBJ2-1 - TRBD2 TRBV5-1 TGCGCCAGCAGCCACTCTAGCGGATTATACAATGAGCAGTTCTTC CASSHSSGLYNEQFF
TRBJ2-5 - TRBD1 TRBV7-2 TGTGCCAGCAGCCCACAGGGGGCGGGAGAGACCCAGTACTTC CASSPQGAGETQYF
TRBJ1-1 - - TRBV6-5 TGTGCCAGCAGTTACTCGAGCCGACAGAACACTGAAGCTTTCTTT CASSYSSRQNTEAFF
TRBJ1-2 once - TRBV19 TGTGCCAGTAGTTTCTACAGCCGACCTAACTATGGCTACACCTTC CASSFYSRPNYGYTF
TRBJ2-3 - TRBD1 TRBV5-1 TGCGCCAGCAGCGTGGGACAGGGTGGAGCAACAGATACGCAGTATTTT CASSVGQGGATDTQYF
TRBJ1-2 - - TRBV28 TGTGCCAGCAGTCCCCAGGGATATGGCTACACCTTC CASSPQGYGYTF
TRBJ1-2 - TRBD1 TRBV29-1 TGCAGCGTAACCCCGGACAGGGCCCTTGTGGGCTACACCTTC CSVTPDRALVGYTF
TRBJ2-5 once TRBD1 TRBV3-1/TRBV3-2 TGTGCCAGCAGCCGGCAGGGGGAGGAGACCCAGTACTTC CASSRQGEETQYF
TRBJ1-2 - - TRBV3-1/TRBV3-2 TGTGCCAGCAGCCCCCCGGGGGCAGCGGGAGGCTACACCTTC CASSPPGAAGGYTF
TRBJ2-5 - - TRBV4-2 TGTGCCAGCAGCTCGGACCGGGACAATCGGCAAGAGACCCAGTACTTC CASSSDRDNRQETQYF
TRBJ1-2 - TRBD1 TRBV28 TGTGCCAGCAGTGGGACAGAGGCCTATGGCTACACCTTC CASSGTEAYGYTF
TRBJ1-2 - - TRBV5-1 TGCGCCAGCAGCCCAGGGGAAGGTGGCTACACCTTC CASSPGEGGYTF
TRBJ1-2 - - TRBV30 TGTGCCTGGAGTGGGCAGTCCTATGGCTACACCTTC CAWSGQSYGYTF
TRBJ2-7 - - TRBV3-1/TRBV3-2 TGTGCCAGCAGCCAAGATCCGAGCGAGCAGTACTTC CASSQDPSEQYF
TRBJ1-1 - - TRBV28 TGTGCCAGCAGCCTCGCGATGAACACTGAAGCTTTCTTT CASSLAMNTEAFF
TRBJ1-2 - - TRBV30 TGTGCCTGGTTGGCGGGGGGCTATGGCTACACCTTC CAWLAGGYGYTF
TRBJ2-1 - TRBD1 TRBV19 TGTGCCAGTACCATTGGACAGGGGGCTTTGAATGAGCAGTTCTTC CASTIGQGALNEQFF
TRBJ2-2 - - TRBV24-1 TGTGCCACCAGTGATTTGGGTCAGGGGCGGAGTACCGGGGAGCTGTTTTTT CATSDLGQGRSTGELFF
TRBJ1-3 - - TRBV9 TGTGCCAGCAGCGTAGAGGGGACTCCTGGAAACACCATATATTTT CASSVEGTPGNTIYF
TRBJ2-7 - TRBD1 TRBV6-2/TRBV6-3 TGTGCCAGCAGTTACGGATTAGACAGGGGCGTTTTTAGCTACGAGCAGTACTTC CASSYGLDRGVFSYEQYF
TRBJ1-1 - TRBD1 TRBV7-9 TGTGCCAGCAGCCCCCGGACAGGGGAGAACACTGAAGCTTTCTTT CASSPRTGENTEAFF
TRBJ1-2 - - TRBV7-2 TGTGCCAGCAGCTCCAGACAGGAGGGCTACACCTTC CASSSRQEGYTF
TRBJ1-5 - - TRBV9 TGTGCCAGCAGCGCTTCCTACACAGGGAAGAATCAGCCCCAGCATTTT CASSASYTGKNQPQHF
TRBJ1-4 - TRBD1 TRBV9 TGTGCCAGCAGCGTAGCGGGACAGGGGAATGAAAAACTGTTTTTT CASSVAGQGNEKLFF
TRBJ1-1 - - TRBV11-3 TGTGCCAGCAGCTTTCCCGGGGAAATTCTCTTCTTT CASSFPGEILFF
TRBJ2-7 - - TRBV27 TGTGCCAGCAGTTTGTCACAGCTGTCGGTTGAGCAGTACTTC CASSLSQLSVEQYF
TRBJ1-2 - - TRBV7-2 TGTGCCAGCAGCTCGACGGGTTTAAACTATGGCTACACCTTC CASSSTGLNYGYTF
TRBJ2-7 few TRBD1 TRBV5-6 TGTGCCAGCAGCTTGGGCAGGGGGCTGTACGAGCAGTACTTC CASSLGRGLYEQYF
TRBJ2-2 - - TRBV9 TGTGCCAGCAGCGTAGGGCTTGAGGCCGGGGAGCTGTTTTTT CASSVGLEAGELFF
TRBJ2-5 - - TRBV2 TGTGCCAGCAGTGAAGTTGACAGACAAGAGACCCAGTACTTC CASSEVDRQETQYF
TRBJ2-3 - TRBD2 TRBV25-1 TGTGCCAGCAGTGGAGCGGGGGGGATCACAGATACGCAGTATTTT CASSGAGGITDTQYF
TRBJ1-2 - TRBD1 TRBV2 TGTGCCAGCAGTGAAATTGGGACAGGTGTGTACGGCTACACCTTC CASSEIGTGVYGYTF
TRBJ1-2 - TRBD1 TRBV5-6 TGTGCCAGCAGCCCAGGGACAGGGGAAGCCAACTATGGCTACACCTTC CASSPGTGEANYGYTF
TRBJ2-5 - TRBD2 TRBV5-4 TGTGCCAGCAGCTTGGCGTTCGAGCGGGGGGCCAAAACCGGTTCAGAGACCCAGTACTTC CASSLAFERGAKTGSETQYF
TRBJ2-1 - TRBD2 TRBV5-4 TGTGCCAGCAGCGGTAGCGGGGGGCAAACCTACAATGAGCAGTTCTTC CASSGSGGQTYNEQFF
TRBJ1-2 - - TRBV19 TGTGCCAGTAGCACGACGGGACTCGTTGGCTACACCTTC CASSTTGLVGYTF
TRBJ2-5 once - TRBV27 TGTGCCAGCAGTTTTAGTAGCGGCACACAAGAGACCCAGTACTTC CASSFSSGTQETQYF
TRBJ2-7 - TRBD1 TRBV11-3 TGTGCCAGCAGCCCTGGAGTCGGGACAGGGGGACCGCAGTACTTC CASSPGVGTGGPQYF
TRBJ2-3 - TRBD1 TRBV4-1 TGCGCCAGCAGCCTCGTCCAGGGGGCGGAAGATACGCAGTATTTT CASSLVQGAEDTQYF
TRBJ1-5 few TRBD1 TRBV4-2 TGTGCCAGCAGCCCGGGGACAGGGCCTTCCAATCAGCCCCAGCATTTT CASSPGTGPSNQPQHF
TRBJ1-3 - TRBD1 TRBV2 TGTGCCAGCAGTGAATACGGGACAGACTTAGGAAACACCATATATTTT CASSEYGTDLGNTIYF
TRBJ1-4 - TRBD1 TRBV5-6 TGTGCCAGCAGCTCCGGGACAGCGATGGGAAAACTGTTTTTT CASSSGTAMGKLFF
TRBJ1-2 - - TRBV12-5 TGTGCTAGTGGTCCACCGGGGGGGGCTAGATTCGTCTATGGCTACACCTTC CASGPPGGARFVYGYTF
TRBJ2-1 - TRBD2 TRBV3-1/TRBV3-2 TGTGCCAGCACCAACCGCGGGGGGAATGAGCAGTTCTTC CASTNRGGNEQFF
TRBJ1-5 - - TRBV4-1 TGCGCCAGCAGCCAGGGAGGTTATCCGAATCAGCCCCAGCATTTT CASSQGGYPNQPQHF
TRBJ2-2 - - TRBV12-3/TRBV12-4 TGTGCCAGCAGTTTCGGGAACACCGGGGAGCTGTTTTTT CASSFGNTGELFF
TRBJ1-3 - - TRBV21-1 TGTGCCAGCAGCAAACCGATCACTAGGGTCACCTCTGGAAACACCATATATTTT CASSKPITRVTSGNTIYF
TRBJ1-4 - - TRBV7-2 TGTGCCAGCAGCTTAGACAGCAACCTTAATGAAAAACTGTTTTTT CASSLDSNLNEKLFF
TRBJ1-2 - TRBD1 TRBV12-5 TGTGCTAGTGGTTTCCCATCTGACAGGGCGGCGAACGGCTACACCTTC CASGFPSDRAANGYTF